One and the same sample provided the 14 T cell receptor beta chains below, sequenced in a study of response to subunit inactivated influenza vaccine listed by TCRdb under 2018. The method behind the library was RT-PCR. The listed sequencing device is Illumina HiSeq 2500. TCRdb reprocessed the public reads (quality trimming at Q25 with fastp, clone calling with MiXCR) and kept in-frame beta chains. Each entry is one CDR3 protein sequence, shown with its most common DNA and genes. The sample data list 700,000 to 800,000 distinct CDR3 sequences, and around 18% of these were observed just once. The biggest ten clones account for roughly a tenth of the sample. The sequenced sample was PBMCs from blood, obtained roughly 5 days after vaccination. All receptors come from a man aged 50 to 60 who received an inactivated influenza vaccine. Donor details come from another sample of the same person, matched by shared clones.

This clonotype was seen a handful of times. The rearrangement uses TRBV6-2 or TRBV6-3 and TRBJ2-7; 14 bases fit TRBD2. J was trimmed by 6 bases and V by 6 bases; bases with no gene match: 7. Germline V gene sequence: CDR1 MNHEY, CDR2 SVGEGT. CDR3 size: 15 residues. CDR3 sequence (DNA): TGTGCCAGCAGGGGACTAGCGGGAGTATCGAGCGAGCAGTACTTC. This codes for CASRGLAGVSSEQYF.

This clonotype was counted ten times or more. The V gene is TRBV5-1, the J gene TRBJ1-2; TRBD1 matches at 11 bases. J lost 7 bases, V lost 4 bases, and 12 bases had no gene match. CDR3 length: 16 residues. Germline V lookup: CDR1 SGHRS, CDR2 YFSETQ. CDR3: CASSPGLDRGRGGYTF. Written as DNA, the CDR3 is TGCGCCAGCAGCCCCGGGTTGGACAGGGGGCGAGGTGGCTACACCTTC.

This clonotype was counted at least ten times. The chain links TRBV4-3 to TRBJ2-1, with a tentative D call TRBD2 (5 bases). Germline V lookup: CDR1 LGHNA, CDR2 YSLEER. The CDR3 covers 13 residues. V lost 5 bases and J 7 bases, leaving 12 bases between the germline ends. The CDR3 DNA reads TGCGCCAGCAGCAACCACGGCGGGAATGAGCAGTTCTTC. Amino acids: CASSNHGGNEQFF.

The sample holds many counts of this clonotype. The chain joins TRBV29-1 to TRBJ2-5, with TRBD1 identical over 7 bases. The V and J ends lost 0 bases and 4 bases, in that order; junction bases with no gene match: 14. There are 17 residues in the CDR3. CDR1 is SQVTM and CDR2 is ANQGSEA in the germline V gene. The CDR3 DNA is TGCAGCGTTGAAGACTCCACAGTGACAGGGAGTTTAGAGACCCAGTACTTC. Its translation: CSVEDSTVTGSLETQYF. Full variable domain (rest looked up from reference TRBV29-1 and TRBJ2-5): SAVISQKPSRDICQRGTSLTIQCQVDSQVTMMFWYRQQPGQSLTLIATANQGSEATYESGFVIDKFPISRPNLTFSTLTVSNMSPEDSSIYLCSVEDSTVTGSLETQYFGPGTRLLVL.

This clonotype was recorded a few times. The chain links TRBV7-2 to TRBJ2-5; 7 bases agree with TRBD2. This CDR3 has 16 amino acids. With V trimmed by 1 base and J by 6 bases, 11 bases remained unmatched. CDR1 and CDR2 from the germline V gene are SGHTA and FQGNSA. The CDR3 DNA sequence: TGTGCCAGCAGCTTAGAATCGGCTAGCGGAGGGCAGACCCAGTACTTC. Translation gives CASSLESASGGQTQYF. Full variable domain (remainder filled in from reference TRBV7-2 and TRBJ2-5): GAGVSQSPSNKVTEKGKDVELRCDPISGHTALYWYRQSLGQGLEFLIYFQGNSAPDKSGLPSDRFSAERTGGSVSTLTIQRTQQEDSAVYLCASSLESASGGQTQYFGPGTRLLVL.

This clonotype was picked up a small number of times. The CDR3 DNA is TGCGCCAGCAGCCAAGTGGCTAGCGGGTACAATGAGCAGTTCTTC. This translates into CASSQVASGYNEQFF. This chain uses TRBV4-3 with TRBJ2-1; 8 positions agree with TRBD2. The germline V gene has CDR1 LGHNA and CDR2 YSLEER. The CDR3 consists of 15 residues. J lost 4 bases, V lost 1 base, and 3 bases had no gene match.

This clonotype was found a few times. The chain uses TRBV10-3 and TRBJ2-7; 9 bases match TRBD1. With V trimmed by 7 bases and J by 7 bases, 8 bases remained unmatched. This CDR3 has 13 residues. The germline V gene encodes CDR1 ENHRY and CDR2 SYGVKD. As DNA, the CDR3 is TGTGCCATCACCTGGGACAGGGATCGGGAGCAGTACTTC. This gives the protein CAITWDRDREQYF.

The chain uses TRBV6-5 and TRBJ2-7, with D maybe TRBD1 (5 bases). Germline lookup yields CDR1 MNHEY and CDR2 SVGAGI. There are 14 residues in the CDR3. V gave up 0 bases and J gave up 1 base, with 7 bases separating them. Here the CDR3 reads CASSYSQGSYEQYF. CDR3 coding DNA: TGTGCCAGCAGTTACTCGCAGGGTTCCTACGAGCAGTACTTC.

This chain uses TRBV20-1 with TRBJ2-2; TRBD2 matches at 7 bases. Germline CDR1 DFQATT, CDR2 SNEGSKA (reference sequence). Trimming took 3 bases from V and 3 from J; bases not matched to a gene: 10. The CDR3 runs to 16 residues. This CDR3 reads CSASSGSPQDTGELFF. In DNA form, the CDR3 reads TGCAGTGCTAGTAGCGGGTCACCTCAGGACACCGGGGAGCTGTTTTTT.

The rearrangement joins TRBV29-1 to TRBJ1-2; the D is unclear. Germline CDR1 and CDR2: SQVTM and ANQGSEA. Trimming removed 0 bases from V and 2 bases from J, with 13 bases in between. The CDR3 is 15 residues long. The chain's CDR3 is CSVEDVGSWNYGYTF. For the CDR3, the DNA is TGCAGCGTTGAAGACGTGGGCAGTTGGAACTATGGCTACACCTTC. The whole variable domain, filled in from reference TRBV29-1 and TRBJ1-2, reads SAVISQKPSRDICQRGTSLTIQCQVDSQVTMMFWYRQQPGQSLTLIATANQGSEATYESGFVIDKFPISRPNLTFSTLTVSNMSPEDSSIYLCSVEDVGSWNYGYTFGSGTRLTVV.

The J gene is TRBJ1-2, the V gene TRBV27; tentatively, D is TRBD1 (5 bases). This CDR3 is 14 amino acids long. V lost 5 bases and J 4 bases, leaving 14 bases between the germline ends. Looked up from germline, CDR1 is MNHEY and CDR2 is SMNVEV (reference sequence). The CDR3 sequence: CASSPNGGSYGYTF. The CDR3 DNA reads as TGTGCCAGCAGTCCGAATGGGGGGAGCTATGGCTACACCTTC.

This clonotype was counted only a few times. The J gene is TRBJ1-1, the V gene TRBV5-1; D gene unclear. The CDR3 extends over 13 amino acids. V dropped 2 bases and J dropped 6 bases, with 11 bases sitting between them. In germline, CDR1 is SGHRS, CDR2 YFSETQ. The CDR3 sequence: CASSLENWAEAFF. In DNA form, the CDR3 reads TGCGCCAGCAGCTTAGAGAATTGGGCTGAAGCTTTCTTT. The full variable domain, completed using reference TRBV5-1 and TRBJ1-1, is KAGVTQTPRYLIKTRGQQVTLSCSPISGHRSVSWYQQTPGQGLQFLFEYFSETQRNKGNFPGRFSGRQFSNSRSEMNVSTLELGDSALYLCASSLENWAEAFFGQGTRLTVV.

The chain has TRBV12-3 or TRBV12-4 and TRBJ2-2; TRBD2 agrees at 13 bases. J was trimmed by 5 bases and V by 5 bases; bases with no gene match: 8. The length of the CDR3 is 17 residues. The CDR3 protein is CASSPTSGGPGTGELFF. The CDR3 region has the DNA TGTGCCAGCAGTCCGACTAGCGGGGGGCCAGGGACCGGGGAGCTGTTTTTT.

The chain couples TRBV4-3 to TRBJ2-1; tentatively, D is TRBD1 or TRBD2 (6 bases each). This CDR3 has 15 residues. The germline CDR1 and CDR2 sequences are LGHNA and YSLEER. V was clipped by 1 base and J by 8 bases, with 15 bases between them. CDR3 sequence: CASSQVGQGRYEQFF. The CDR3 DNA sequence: TGCGCCAGCAGCCAAGTCGGGCAGGGGAGGTATGAGCAGTTCTTC.